The 24 T cell receptor beta chains below come from one sample, sequenced in a study of CD8+ T cells in alopecia areata. cDNA serving as the sequencing template came from extracted, reverse transcribed RNA. The data were produced by immunoSEQ multiplex PCR, yet TCRdb's version contains in-frame clones alone and is incomplete. The data contain about 210,000 clones, roughly 64% of them singletons. Stated treatment: oral pan-JAK inhibitor, 5-10 mg twice daily. The sample consisted of CD4+ T cells sorted from blood, taken at week 4, from a patient treated with tofacitinib. These receptors were collected from a human donor with alopecia areata.

This sequence joins TRBV25-1 and TRBJ2-7, with D tentatively TRBD1 or TRBD2 (5 bases each). Germline V gene lookup returns CDR1 MGHDK and CDR2 SYGVNS. Trimming took 2 bases from V and 4 from J, leaving 12 bases between them. There are 14 residues in the CDR3. The CDR3: CASSEPQGGYEQYF. CDR3 DNA sequence: TGTGCCAGCAGTGAACCTCAGGGCGGGTACGAGCAGTACTTC.

This clone was counted only a few times. This sequence joins TRBV7-9 and TRBJ2-5; D tentatively fits TRBD1 or TRBD2 (6 bases each). This CDR3 is 15 amino acids long. The ends were cut back, 3 bases at V and 2 bases at J, with 13 bases in the middle. CDR1 and CDR2 (germline): SEHNR, FQNEAQ (reference sequence). Written as DNA, the CDR3 is TGTGCCAGCAGCTTCCCTAGGGGGGAACAAGAGACCCAGTACTTC. Translated, it gives CASSFPRGEQETQYF.

The V gene is TRBV7-9, the J gene TRBJ1-2, with D unclear. The germline V gene encodes CDR1 SEHNR and CDR2 FQNEAQ (reference sequence). The CDR3 spans 11 residues. V shed 5 bases and J shed 6 bases, with 7 bases lying between them. CDR3 protein: CASSPADGYTF. The CDR3 DNA is TGTGCCAGCAGCCCTGCCGATGGCTACACCTTC.

CDR3 DNA sequence: TGTGCCAGCAGCCCCGCAGGCGGGCAGTCACCCCTCCACTTT. Translation gives CASSPAGGQSPLHF. The genes are TRBV7-8 and TRBJ1-6; D gene ambiguous. V dropped 5 bases and J dropped 10 bases, with 15 bases sitting between them. The CDR3 totals 14 residues. Germline assignment: CDR1 SGHVS and CDR2 FQNEAQ.

This chain connects TRBV5-4 to TRBJ2-2; D ambiguous. V gave up 0 bases and J gave up 1 base, with 10 bases separating them. The CDR3 runs to 16 residues. The germline CDR1 and CDR2 sequences are SGHNT and YYREEE (reference sequence). DNA of the CDR3: TGTGCCAGCAGCTTGGCCGGTGGGTGGAACACCGGGGAGCTGTTTTTT. This sequence encodes CASSLAGGWNTGELFF. The full variable domain, in which reference TRBV5-4 and TRBJ2-2 provide the parts outside the CDR3, is ETGVTQSPTHLIKTRGQQVTLRCSSQSGHNTVSWYQQALGQGPQFIFQYYREEENGRGNFPPRFSGLQFPNYSSELNVNALELDDSALYLCASSLAGGWNTGELFFGEGSRLTVL.

The V call is TRBV2, the J call TRBJ2-1; the match to TRBD2 covers 16 bases. There are 19 residues in the CDR3. Germline CDR1 SNHLY, CDR2 FYNNEI. V dropped 4 bases and J dropped 0; count of bases not matched to a gene: 6. The CDR3 sequence is CASSGPGLAGGSSYNEQFF. CDR3 nucleotides: TGTGCCAGCAGTGGTCCGGGACTAGCGGGGGGGAGCTCCTACAATGAGCAGTTCTTC.

This clone was seen only a few times. The chain couples TRBV29-1 to TRBJ1-1; TRBD1 matches at 8 bases. After removal of 7 bases from V and 1 base from J, the junction contained 5 bases not matched to a gene. Germline-derived CDR1 and CDR2 are SQVTM and ANQGSEA. The CDR3 is made up of 13 amino acids. The CDR3: CSGRQGQNTEAFF. The CDR3 region has the DNA TGCAGCGGAAGACAGGGGCAGAACACTGAAGCTTTCTTT.

The V call is TRBV10-2, the J call TRBJ2-2, with D possibly TRBD2 on 6 matching bases. The V and J ends lost 6 bases and 2 bases respectively, with 25 bases between them. Germline CDR1 is WSHSY and CDR2 is SAAADI. The CDR3 covers 19 residues. This CDR3 reads CASSSLRGPTTDNTGELFF. CDR3 in DNA: TGCGCCAGCAGCTCCCTGCGGGGCCCAACAACGGATAACACCGGGGAGCTGTTTTTT.

The chain links TRBV5-4 to TRBJ2-1; TRBD2 aligns across 9 bases. This CDR3 has 15 residues. The ends lost 5 bases at V and 4 bases at J; junction bases unmatched: 7. Germline V CDR1 and CDR2: SGHNT, YYREEE (reference sequence). This CDR3 is CASRLSGGTYNEQFF. CDR3 nucleotides: TGTGCCAGCAGACTTAGCGGGGGAACTTACAATGAGCAGTTCTTC.

The chain employs TRBV9 and TRBJ2-5; 8 bases line up with TRBD2. Germline V CDR1 and CDR2: SGDLS, YYNGEE. J gave up 0 bases and V 4 bases, and 5 bases lay outside the gene matches. The CDR3 has 15 residues. This CDR3 is CASSSIAGYQETQYF. As DNA, the CDR3 is TGTGCCAGCAGCTCAATAGCGGGGTACCAAGAGACCCAGTACTTC.

This chain connects TRBV5-1 to TRBJ2-6; D is ambiguous. V was trimmed by 0 bases and J by 0 bases, leaving 4 bases between them. There are 15 residues in the CDR3. Looked up from germline, CDR1 is SGHRS and CDR2 is YFSETQ. The CDR3 sequence is CASSLVVSGANVLTF. The CDR3 coding sequence is TGCGCCAGCAGCTTGGTGGTCTCTGGGGCCAACGTCCTGACTTTC.

The rearrangement joins TRBV25-1 to TRBJ1-4; D is unclear. The CDR3 covers 12 residues. Trimming shortened V by 3 bases and J by 8 bases, and 7 bases separated the two germline ends. Germline V CDR1 and CDR2: MGHDK, SYGVNS. The CDR3 loop is CASSDVLEKLFF. The DNA of the CDR3 is TGTGCCAGCAGTGATGTGTTGGAAAAACTGTTTTTT.

This clone came up once. CDR3 protein: CASNLKAGVAGELFF. The CDR3 DNA sequence: TGTGCCAGCAACCTCAAAGCGGGGGTCGCCGGGGAGCTGTTTTTT. This rearrangement joins TRBV6-5 to TRBJ2-2; 8 bases are shared with TRBD2. Germline V gene lookup returns CDR1 MNHEY and CDR2 SVGAGI. This CDR3 region has 15 residues. V trimming: 7 bases; J trimming: 6 bases; junction bases outside the gene matches: 10.

This clone has only a few counts. The J gene is TRBJ2-7, the V gene TRBV2; TRBD1 might be the D (7 bases). Between the trimmed V and J ends, which lost 4 bases and 3 bases, there was a span of 16 bases. This CDR3 has 15 residues. Looked up from germline, CDR1 is SNHLY and CDR2 is FYNNEI. The CDR3 loop reads CASSVQAGGGYEQYF. The CDR3 DNA reads TGTGCCAGCAGTGTACAGGCAGGGGGAGGCTACGAGCAGTACTTC.

The chain has TRBV6-6 and TRBJ1-6, with a tentative D call TRBD1 (5 bases). Germline loops: CDR1 MNHNY, CDR2 SVGAGI (reference sequence). V was shortened by 3 bases and J by 7 bases, with 10 bases between the two germline ends. CDR3 length: 14 residues. The CDR3 bases are TGTGCCAGCAGTTATGGACACATCAATTCACCCCTCCACTTT. Translation: CASSYGHINSPLHF.

The chain employs TRBV5-4 and TRBJ1-6; 9 bases match TRBD1. V trimming: 0 bases; J trimming: 8 bases; junction bases outside the gene matches: 3. This CDR3 spans 15 amino acids. Germline V gene sequence: CDR1 SGHNT, CDR2 YYREEE (reference sequence). In nucleotides, the CDR3 is TGTGCCAGCAGCTTGGGGACAGGGGCATATTCACCCCTCCACTTT. Protein sequence: CASSLGTGAYSPLHF.

This chain uses TRBV6-5 with TRBJ1-6; D gene unclear. Germline assignment: CDR1 MNHEY and CDR2 SVGAGI. Trimming pared 6 bases from V and 10 bases from J, leaving 16 bases between. The CDR3 is 14 residues long. CDR3 DNA sequence: TGTGCCAGCAGGGGGTCGGGCCTCGGGTCACCCCTCCACTTT. It translates to CASRGSGLGSPLHF.

This clone turned up a few times. The gene calls are TRBV25-1 and TRBJ1-2; the D is unclear. The germline gives CDR1 MGHDK, CDR2 SYGVNS. With 1 base removed from V and 4 bases from J, the gap between germline ends came to 4 bases. The CDR3 contains 12 residues. CDR3 nucleotide sequence: TGTGCCAGCAGTGAATCCACCTATGGCTACACCTTC. Its protein product is CASSESTYGYTF.

The chain recombines TRBV19 with TRBJ2-3; 7 bases fit TRBD2. Per the germline V gene, CDR1 is LNHDA and CDR2 is SQIVND (reference sequence). V lost 6 bases, J lost 3 bases, and 9 bases stayed unmatched. The CDR3 spans 15 residues. This CDR3 is CASRRRGKLTDTQYF. The CDR3 DNA sequence: TGTGCCAGTAGAAGGCGGGGGAAGTTGACAGATACGCAGTATTTT.

The J gene is TRBJ1-2, the V gene TRBV30, with D possibly being TRBD1 (6 bases). The CDR3 consists of 13 residues. Germline CDR1 reads GTSNPN; CDR2 reads SVGIG (reference sequence). Between the trimmed V and J ends, which lost 8 bases and 8 bases, there was a span of 21 bases. The DNA for the CDR3 is TGTGCCACCGACGTAGTCGGGACACAGGGCTACACCTTC. It encodes CATDVVGTQGYTF.

Comments on this clone: This specimen includes other DNA sequences encoding the same CDR3. The chain carries TRBV30 and TRBJ1-4; D is uncertain. V lost 2 bases, J lost 0 bases, and 4 bases lay in between. The CDR3 has 13 amino acids. Germline loops: CDR1 GTSNPN, CDR2 SVGIG (reference sequence). CDR3 DNA sequence: TGTGCCTGGAGTCGATCAACTAATGAAAAACTGTTTTTT. Protein: CAWSRSTNEKLFF.

This clone appeared a few times. The chain joins TRBV2 to TRBJ1-1; D is undetermined. CDR3 size: 12 residues. V gave up 6 bases and J gave up 5 bases, with 10 bases separating them. CDR1 is SNHLY and CDR2 is FYNNEI in the germline V gene. Here the CDR3 reads CASSMQWTEAFF. In DNA, the CDR3 is TGTGCCAGCAGCATGCAATGGACTGAAGCTTTCTTT.

The chain uses TRBV7-9 and TRBJ2-6; D remains ambiguous. The CDR3 consists of 15 residues. Trimming cost V 1 base and J 1 base, with 5 bases left between them. CDR1 is SEHNR and CDR2 is FQNEAQ in the germline V gene (reference sequence). The CDR3 protein is CASSLDLSGANVLTF. The CDR3 DNA reads TGTGCCAGCAGCTTAGATCTGTCTGGGGCCAACGTCCTGACTTTC.

With respect to this clone: The junction does not match germline at one end; this may be a read error. The chain is built from TRBV5-1 and TRBJ2-1; possible D gene TRBD2, 5 bases. CDR1 and CDR2 (germline): SGHRS, YFSETQ. The CDR3 extends over 14 amino acids. The DNA for the CDR3 is TGCGCCAGCAGCTTTGGACCCACGGGGAATGAGCTGTTCTTC. Translating it yields CASSFGPTGNELFF.